Listed here are 16 T cell receptor beta chains from one sample, sequenced in a study of identical twins. TCRdb called the 5' RACE reads again in MiXCR, with one record for every CDR3 protein. This sample has roughly 230,000 distinct CDR3 sequences, with roughly 8% found just once. Another study also made use of these data, one on yellow fever vaccine responses in identical twins.

Sequencing input: CD8+ T cells sorted from blood. These receptors all come from a woman aged 18-29 years in good health.

V usage is TRBV20-1 and J usage is TRBJ1-1; 7 bases map to TRBD1. The junction had 6 bases not matched to a gene; V was cut back by 0 bases and J by 2 bases. The CDR3 has 15 amino acids. Germline V lookup: CDR1 DFQATT, CDR2 SNEGSKA (reference sequence). The CDR3 sequence is CSARDYRGLNTEAFF. The DNA of the CDR3 is TGCAGTGCTAGAGATTACAGGGGCTTAAACACTGAAGCTTTCTTT.

This clonotype was recorded many times. The chain is built from TRBV6-2 or TRBV6-3 and TRBJ2-3, with TRBD2 matching over 7 bases. The germline V gene encodes CDR1 MNHEY and CDR2 SVGEGT. The CDR3 is 17 amino acids. With 5 bases clipped from V and 0 bases from J, the junction kept 11 bases outside the gene matches. DNA of the CDR3: TGTGCCAGCAGTCCCCTGCCGGGGGAGGGGAGCACAGATACGCAGTATTTT. Translating it yields CASSPLPGEGSTDTQYF.

The chain recombines TRBV30 with TRBJ2-7; D may be TRBD2 (5 bases). CDR1 is GTSNPN and CDR2 is SVGIG in the germline V gene (reference sequence). This CDR3 comprises 16 residues. The V gene lost 3 bases and the J gene lost 1 base, with 19 bases spanning the gap. The CDR3 sequence: CAWRDSYSFSSYEQYF. The CDR3 bases are TGTGCCTGGAGGGACTCGTACAGCTTTTCGTCCTACGAGCAGTACTTC.

This clonotype was detected a few times. The chain is built from TRBV20-1 and TRBJ2-6; either TRBD1 or TRBD2 may fit D (6 bases each). Looked up from germline, CDR1 is DFQATT and CDR2 is SNEGSKA (reference sequence). CDR3 length: 15 residues. With 0 bases removed from V and 2 bases from J, the gap between germline ends came to 8 bases. The CDR3, as DNA: TGCAGTGCTAGAGAGGAGGGGGCTGGGGCCAACGTCCTGACTTTC. Protein product: CSAREEGAGANVLTF.

The chain recombines TRBV14 with TRBJ2-7, with 7 nucleotides matching TRBD1. Germline-derived CDR1 and CDR2 are SGHDN and FVKESK. This CDR3 has 15 residues. V dropped 4 bases and J dropped 3; count of bases not matched to a gene: 9. CDR3 bases: TGTGCCAGCAGCCCCGGGACAGTAAGGGACTACGAGCAGTACTTC. It translates to CASSPGTVRDYEQYF.

CDR3 sequence reads: CASSWSHSYTGELFF. CDR3 nucleotides: TGTGCCAGCAGTTGGTCCCACAGTTACACCGGGGAGCTGTTTTTT. The genes are TRBV6-2 or TRBV6-3 and TRBJ2-2; D is ambiguous. Trimming shortened V by 4 bases and J by 3 bases, and 12 bases separated the two germline ends. The CDR3 loop spans 15 amino acids. Germline CDR1 is MNHEY and CDR2 is SVGEGT.

This clonotype was picked up a small number of times. The V and J genes are TRBV29-1 and TRBJ2-1; D is unclear. CDR3 length: 11 residues. Germline lookup yields CDR1 SQVTM and CDR2 ANQGSEA. V was pared by 0 bases and J by 12 bases, with 9 bases between. CDR3 coding DNA: TGCAGCGTTGAAGATCCGCAAGGGCAGTTCTTC. The encoded protein is CSVEDPQGQFF.

The V and J genes are TRBV19 and TRBJ2-7; TRBD1 aligns across 7 bases. There are 15 residues in the CDR3. The trim removed 2 bases at V and 0 bases at J, leaving 4 bases unmatched. Germline CDR1 is LNHDA and CDR2 is SQIVND (reference sequence). The CDR3 region is CASSIRQGSSYEQYF. For the CDR3, the DNA is TGTGCCAGTAGTATACGACAGGGCTCCTCCTACGAGCAGTACTTC. The full variable domain, rest sourced from reference TRBV19 and TRBJ2-7, is DGGITQSPKYLFRKEGQNVTLSCEQNLNHDAMYWYRQDPGQGLRLIYYSQIVNDFQKGDIAEGYSVSREKKESFPLTVTSAQKNPTAFYLCASSIRQGSSYEQYFGPGTRLTVT.

The CDR3: CASSPTADEQFF. DNA for the CDR3: TGTGCCAGCAGCCCTACAGCGGATGAGCAGTTCTTC. The V and J genes are TRBV11-2 and TRBJ2-1, with D tentatively TRBD2 (5 bases). The germline V and J ends were trimmed by 5 bases and 8 bases, with 10 bases remaining between them. CDR1 SGHAT and CDR2 FQNNGV come from the germline V gene. CDR3 size: 12 residues.

This clonotype was observed at least ten times. This CDR3 reads CASRSLGGASYEQYF. The CDR3 nucleotides are TGTGCCAGCAGGTCCCTCGGGGGCGCGTCCTACGAGCAGTACTTC. The chain links TRBV12-3 or TRBV12-4 to TRBJ2-7; possibly TRBD1 or TRBD2 for D (6 bases each). Trimming took off 6 bases at V and 1 base at J, with 16 bases between the two ends. This CDR3 is 15 amino acids long.

This clonotype was observed a few times. The chain combines TRBV4-3 with TRBJ1-1; tentative D call: TRBD1 (5 bases). CDR1 is LGHNA and CDR2 is YSLEER in the germline V gene. V was pared by 0 bases and J by 0 bases, with 11 bases between. The length of the CDR3 is 16 residues. CDR3 protein: CASSQDYGGMNTEAFF. The DNA of the CDR3 is TGCGCCAGCAGCCAAGATTACGGGGGTATGAACACTGAAGCTTTCTTT.

This clonotype appeared a few times. This chain joins TRBV6-4 and TRBJ1-5, with D unresolved. CDR1 MRHNA and CDR2 SNTAGT come from the germline V gene. V lost 3 bases to trimming and J lost 4 bases, with 13 bases between them. This CDR3 has 15 residues. CDR3: CASSETTAENQPQHF. For the CDR3, the DNA is TGTGCCAGCAGTGAAACCACAGCGGAAAATCAGCCCCAGCATTTT.

This clonotype has at least ten counts. The chain joins TRBV20-1 to TRBJ2-5; D gene unclear. The CDR3 is 14 amino acids. V was shortened by 2 bases and J by 5 bases, with 15 bases between the two germline ends. Looked up from germline, CDR1 is DFQATT and CDR2 is SNEGSKA (reference sequence). The CDR3: CSARWAENRETQYF. DNA for the CDR3: TGCAGTGCTAGATGGGCGGAGAACCGGGAGACCCAGTACTTC.

This clonotype showed up just a few times. The rearrangement uses TRBV28 and TRBJ2-7; unclear D gene. Trimming cost V 1 base and J 6 bases, with 4 bases left between them. This CDR3 region has 11 residues. Germline V gives CDR1 MDHEN, CDR2 SYDVKM. CDR3 loop: CASSLSAEQYF. The CDR3 DNA sequence: TGTGCCAGCAGTTTATCGGCCGAGCAGTACTTC.

The chain couples TRBV7-3 to TRBJ2-1; the match to TRBD2 covers 10 bases. This CDR3 comprises 16 residues. Germline loops: CDR1 SGHTA, CDR2 FQGTGA. J gave up 4 bases and V 5 bases, and 8 bases lay outside the gene matches. The CDR3: CASSAITSGAYNEQFF. CDR3 sequence (DNA): TGTGCCAGCAGCGCCATAACTAGCGGGGCATACAATGAGCAGTTCTTC.

The chain links TRBV3-1 to TRBJ1-6; weak D call: TRBD1 (6 bases). Germline-derived CDR1 and CDR2 are LGHDT and YNNKEL (reference sequence). The CDR3 extends over 16 amino acids. V dropped 2 bases and J dropped 7 bases, with 15 bases sitting between them. The CDR3 spells CASSQTGWDQNSPLHF. The DNA for the CDR3 is TGTGCCAGCAGCCAAACAGGGTGGGACCAGAATTCACCCCTCCACTTT.